This entry lists 22 T cell receptor beta chains sequenced from one sample in a study of shared clonotypes between healthy human individuals. The naive CD8 fraction comprised CD45RO-negative cells positively selected for CCR7 and excluded terminally differentiated effector memory CD45RA+ cells. TCRdb's copy holds only in-frame clones and misses some; the assay was immunoSEQ multiplex PCR. The table lists over 800,000 clones, 80% to 95% of them singletons, with under 30% in the top ten. The sample was naive CD8+ T cells sorted from blood. Receptors were obtained from a man younger than 40 in good health.

This clone has only a few counts. The V and J genes are TRBV19 and TRBJ2-7, with a tentative D call TRBD2 (6 bases). The CDR3 consists of 13 residues. Trimming stripped 2 bases from V and 6 bases from J, with 11 bases between. Germline-derived CDR1 and CDR2 are LNHDA and SQIVND (reference sequence). DNA for the CDR3: TGTGCCAGTAGTATAACGGGAGCCTCCGAGCAGTACTTC. It translates to CASSITGASEQYF.

A few counts support this clone. The gene calls are TRBV28 and TRBJ2-2; D remains ambiguous. Trimming cost V 8 bases and J 7 bases, with 5 bases left between them. CDR1 is MDHEN, CDR2 SYDVKM, per germline. The length of the CDR3 is 10 residues. CDR3 in DNA: TGTGCCAGCCTCAACGGGGAGCTGTTTTTT. Amino acid sequence: CASLNGELFF.

The rearrangement uses TRBV7-2 and TRBJ2-3; D not resolved. Trimming stripped 0 bases from V and 1 base from J, with 11 bases between. The length of the CDR3 is 16 residues. Germline V gene sequence: CDR1 SGHTA, CDR2 FQGNSA. The CDR3 sequence: CASSLARPPRTDTQYF. CDR3 DNA: TGTGCCAGCAGCTTAGCACGGCCTCCGCGCACAGATACGCAGTATTTT.

V is TRBV5-6 and J is TRBJ2-7, with 8 bases aligning to TRBD2. Trimming removed 3 bases from V and 0 bases from J; junction bases left unmatched: 2. Germline CDR1 SGHDT, CDR2 YYEEEE. This CDR3 comprises 14 residues. The CDR3 DNA sequence: TGTGCCAGCAGCTATACTAGCGGCTCCTACGAGCAGTACTTC. This encodes CASSYTSGSYEQYF. The full variable domain, with the rest looked up from reference TRBV5-6 and TRBJ2-7, is DAGVTQSPTHLIKTRGQQVTLRCSPKSGHDTVSWYQQALGQGPQFIFQYYEEEERQRGNFPDRFSGHQFPNYSSELNVNALLLGDSALYLCASSYTSGSYEQYFGPGTRLTVT.

The chain joins TRBV18 to TRBJ2-7; D ambiguous. V lost 0 bases, J lost 3 bases, and 9 bases lay in between. Germline V gene sequence: CDR1 KGHSH, CDR2 LQKENI. The length of the CDR3 is 14 residues. The CDR3 nucleotides are TGTGCCAGCTCACCACCAAATCTCTACTACGAGCAGTACTTC. The encoded protein is CASSPPNLYYEQYF. Full variable domain (missing parts from reference TRBV18 and TRBJ2-7): NAGVMQNPRHLVRRRGQEARLRCSPMKGHSHVYWYRQLPEEGLKFMVYLQKENIIDESGMPKERFSAEFPKEGPSILRIQQVVRGDSAAYFCASSPPNLYYEQYFGPGTRLTVT.

J is TRBJ1-5 and V is TRBV7-2; D is ambiguous. Trimming cost V 5 bases and J 5 bases, with 16 bases left between them. The CDR3 length is 15 residues. Germline CDR1 and CDR2: SGHTA and FQGNSA. The CDR3 region is CASSLPWMTDQPQHF. The CDR3 DNA reads as TGTGCCAGCAGCCTACCTTGGATGACGGATCAGCCCCAGCATTTT.

This sequence joins TRBV29-1 and TRBJ2-3; tentative D call: TRBD2 (5 bases). Looked up from germline, CDR1 is SQVTM and CDR2 is ANQGSEA. The ends were cut back, 5 bases at V and 3 bases at J, with 18 bases in the middle. The CDR3 covers 15 residues. DNA for the CDR3: TGCAGCGTTATTAGAACAGCCCCGGGGACAGATACGCAGTATTTT. Translating gives CSVIRTAPGTDTQYF.

The chain links TRBV4-3 to TRBJ2-1; TRBD2 matches at 11 bases. Germline assignment: CDR1 LGHNA and CDR2 YSLEER. V shed 3 bases, J shed 8 bases, and the junction held 9 bases outside the gene matches. This CDR3 is 16 amino acids long. The CDR3 sequence: CASSHLLAGVGDEQFF. The CDR3 nucleotides are TGCGCCAGCAGCCACTTACTAGCGGGAGTCGGCGATGAGCAGTTCTTC.

The table lists this clone with a few counts. This chain uses TRBV9 with TRBJ2-5; D is unresolved. The CDR3 is 14 residues long. V was shortened by 1 base and J by 0 bases, with 7 bases between the two germline ends. Germline lookup yields CDR1 SGDLS and CDR2 YYNGEE. The CDR3 DNA is TGTGCCAGCAGCGTAACAGAGTACCAAGAGACCCAGTACTTC. This sequence encodes CASSVTEYQETQYF.

The rearrangement links TRBV10-3 to TRBJ2-7, with 11 bases identical to TRBD2. The CDR3 extends over 15 amino acids. CDR1 and CDR2 from the germline V gene are ENHRY and SYGVKD. The trim removed 7 bases at V and 0 bases at J, leaving 5 bases unmatched. CDR3 DNA sequence: TGTGCCATCAAGAGGGGACTAGCGGACTCCTACGAGCAGTACTTC. It codes for CAIKRGLADSYEQYF.

The chain links TRBV28 to TRBJ1-5; D not certain. Trimming left V 5 bases short and J 4 bases short, with 6 bases between. The germline V gene has CDR1 MDHEN and CDR2 SYDVKM. The CDR3 loop spans 12 amino acids. CDR3 in DNA: TGTGCCAGCAGTCCCGATAATCAGCCCCAGCATTTT. This gives the protein CASSPDNQPQHF.

J is TRBJ2-7 and V is TRBV4-1; no clear D gene. Deletions cut 6 bases from V and 4 bases from J, with 10 bases between. Per the germline V gene, CDR1 is MGHRA and CDR2 is YSYEKL. The CDR3 spans 12 residues. This CDR3 reads CASRGQTYEQYF. The CDR3 DNA sequence: TGCGCCAGCAGAGGTCAGACATACGAGCAGTACTTC.

This chain connects TRBV19 to TRBJ2-2; D not certain. CDR1 and CDR2 from the germline V gene are LNHDA and SQIVND (reference sequence). Trimming took 7 bases from V and 0 from J, leaving 6 bases between them. The CDR3 contains 13 residues. CDR3 protein: CASNPANTGELFF. The CDR3 DNA follows: TGTGCCAGTAATCCCGCGAACACCGGGGAGCTGTTTTTT. Using reference TRBV19 and TRBJ2-2 for the parts outside the CDR3, the full variable domain is DGGITQSPKYLFRKEGQNVTLSCEQNLNHDAMYWYRQDPGQGLRLIYYSQIVNDFQKGDIAEGYSVSREKKESFPLTVTSAQKNPTAFYLCASNPANTGELFFGEGSRLTVL.

The chain employs TRBV7-2 and TRBJ2-2, with D maybe TRBD1 (6 bases). Germline lookup yields CDR1 SGHTA and CDR2 FQGNSA. This CDR3 contains 14 residues. Trimming shortened V by 6 bases and J by 6 bases, and 14 bases separated the two germline ends. The CDR3 protein is CASSPTGFPGELFF. CDR3 coding DNA: TGTGCCAGCAGTCCCACAGGGTTTCCCGGGGAGCTGTTTTTT.

The chain links TRBV13 to TRBJ2-5; D tentatively fits TRBD1 or TRBD2 (5 bases each). The CDR3 consists of 15 residues. Trimming took 1 base from V and 4 from J, leaving 13 bases between them. Germline assignment: CDR1 PRHDT and CDR2 FYEKMQ (reference sequence). The CDR3 spells CASSLAPGQGETQYF. In DNA form, the CDR3 reads TGTGCCAGCAGCTTAGCCCCGGGGCAGGGAGAGACCCAGTACTTC. Using reference TRBV13 and TRBJ2-5 for the parts outside the CDR3, the full variable domain is AAGVIQSPRHLIKEKRETATLKCYPIPRHDTVYWYQQGPGQDPQFLISFYEKMQSDKGSIPDRFSAQQFSDYHSELNMSSLELGDSALYFCASSLAPGQGETQYFGPGTRLLVL.

The chain recombines TRBV28 with TRBJ2-5, with 10 bases lining up with TRBD2. CDR3 length: 15 residues. Germline CDR1 reads MDHEN; CDR2 reads SYDVKM. V lost 7 bases, J lost 5 bases, and 10 bases stayed unmatched. The CDR3 sequence is CASNPGTSAPETQYF. CDR3 bases: TGTGCCAGCAACCCCGGGACTAGCGCTCCGGAGACCCAGTACTTC.

The chain carries TRBV9 and TRBJ2-7; 8 nucleotides align to TRBD1. This CDR3 spans 15 amino acids. J gave up 7 bases and V 0 bases, and 9 bases lay outside the gene matches. Germline V gene lookup returns CDR1 SGDLS and CDR2 YYNGEE. The CDR3: CASSVVATGAVEQYF. The CDR3 coding sequence is TGTGCCAGCAGCGTAGTGGCGACAGGGGCCGTAGAGCAGTACTTC.

The J gene is TRBJ1-1, the V gene TRBV19, with D maybe TRBD1 (6 bases). Germline loops: CDR1 LNHDA, CDR2 SQIVND (reference sequence). This CDR3 has 13 residues. The V end lost 5 bases, the J end lost 7 bases, and 14 bases lay between the germline ends. The chain's CDR3 is CASSGTGTLEAFF. CDR3 nucleotides: TGTGCCAGTAGTGGTACAGGGACCCTTGAAGCTTTCTTT.

The gene calls are TRBV19 and TRBJ2-1, with a possible D match to TRBD2 (6 bases). The CDR3 is 14 amino acids. V was pared by 3 bases and J by 8 bases, with 14 bases between. Germline V CDR1 and CDR2: LNHDA, SQIVND (reference sequence). In DNA form, the CDR3 reads TGTGCCAGTAGTATCGGTCTAGCGAACCATGAGCAGTTCTTC. Its translation: CASSIGLANHEQFF.

V and J are TRBV5-4 and TRBJ2-7, with D possibly matching TRBD1 (5 bases). The CDR3 consists of 14 residues. CDR1 and CDR2 from the germline V gene are SGHNT and YYREEE (reference sequence). V was shortened by 0 bases and J by 1 base, with 8 bases between the two germline ends. In nucleotides, the CDR3 is TGTGCCAGCAGCTTGGCCTCAGGGTCCTACGAGCAGTACTTC. It specifies CASSLASGSYEQYF.

The chain is built from TRBV6-1 and TRBJ1-3; D is unresolved. This CDR3 is built from 16 residues. V lost 0 bases and J lost 0, with 9 bases in between. Germline CDR1 is MNHNS and CDR2 is SASEGT. The CDR3 bases are TGTGCCAGCAGTGAAGCCGCGGGTAGCTCTGGAAACACCATATATTTT. This gives the protein CASSEAAGSSGNTIYF.

This clone was recorded only once. Other DNA sequences in the same sample also yield this CDR3. The V call is TRBV7-6, the J call TRBJ2-5; the match to TRBD2 covers 9 bases. V shed 1 base and J 4 bases; nucleotides not matched to a gene: 4. The CDR3 covers 15 residues. From germline, CDR1 is SGHVS and CDR2 FNYEAQ. In DNA form, the CDR3 reads TGTGCCAGCAGCTTAGGGCTAGCGGGAAGAGAGACCCAGTACTTC. Translating gives CASSLGLAGRETQYF.